The clone carrying this T cell receptor beta chain was observed a handful of times. Its antigen is unidentified. Germline V gene sequence: CDR1 SGHAT, CDR2 FQNNGV. The CDR3 is made up of 14 amino acids. The V segment lost 4 bases and the J segment 5 bases; nucleotides outside the gene matches: 6. This record comes from a study of T-cell reconstitution after alpha-beta-depleted transplantation in children. Study-wide results and caveats: Expanded graft clones numbering several hundred reportedly gave rise to alpha-beta T cells about two months after transplant.

During its preparation, the TCRbeta library received unique molecular identifiers. From the PCR reads, TCRdb called clonotypes with MiXCR, one entry per CDR3 protein. The profile covers around 250,000 distinct CDR3 sequences, with roughly a quarter appearing a single time and roughly 2.5% taken by the ten largest. The chain recombines TRBV11-2 with TRBJ2-5; 8 bases line up with TRBD1. Sequenced here: PBMCs, sampled before TCRalphabeta/CD19-depleted stem cell transplant. The sequence derives from a girl aged 2 to 9 with Fanconi anemia, due to receive a stem cell transplant. CDR3 nucleotides: TGTGCCAGCAGCTCCCGACAGGGGTCGGAGACCCAGTACTTC. It translates to CASSSRQGSETQYF.